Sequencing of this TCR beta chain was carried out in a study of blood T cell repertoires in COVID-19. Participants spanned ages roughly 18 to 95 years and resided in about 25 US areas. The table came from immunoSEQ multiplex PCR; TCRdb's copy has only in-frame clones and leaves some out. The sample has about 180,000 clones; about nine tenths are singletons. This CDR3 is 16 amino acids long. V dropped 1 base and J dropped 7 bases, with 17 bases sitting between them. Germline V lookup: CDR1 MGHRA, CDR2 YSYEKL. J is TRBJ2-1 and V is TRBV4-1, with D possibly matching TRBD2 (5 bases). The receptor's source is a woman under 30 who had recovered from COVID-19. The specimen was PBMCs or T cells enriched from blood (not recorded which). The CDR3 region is CASSQGHVGVFNEQFF. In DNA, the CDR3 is TGCGCCAGCAGCCAAGGGCATGTCGGGGTCTTTAATGAGCAGTTCTTC.